These 9 T cell receptor beta chains came from one sample sequenced in a study of glioma-infiltrating T cells. Amplification of TCR alpha and beta CDR3 regions from RNA used iRepertoire nested multiplex PCR. TCRdb ran MiXCR on the multiplex PCR reads and lists one entry per CDR3 protein. The table shows around 190,000 distinct CDR3 sequences, with more than 25% occurring only once. Material: glioma tissue, nonneoplastic brain tissue, or PBMCs (not recorded which). These TCRs come from a human donor with low-grade glioma or glioblastoma, undergoing nonglioma brain surgery, or in good health (not recorded which).

This clonotype was seen ten or more times. The chain links TRBV27 to TRBJ2-7; 9 bases match TRBD2. The V and J ends lost 4 bases and 6 bases, in that order; junction bases with no gene match: 7. The CDR3 runs 14 residues. Germline CDR1 and CDR2: MNHEY and SMNVEV (reference sequence). Written as DNA, the CDR3 is TGTGCCAGCAGTTCCCCGGGACTAGCTGGCGAGCAGTACTTC. Amino acid sequence: CASSSPGLAGEQYF.

Many counts were recorded for this clonotype. The genes are TRBV27 and TRBJ1-2; TRBD1 matches at 7 bases. The CDR3 has 13 residues. Germline lookup yields CDR1 MNHEY and CDR2 SMNVEV (reference sequence). V was pared by 5 bases and J by 2 bases, with 2 bases of the junction left unmatched. The CDR3 reads CASSTTGNYGYTF. As DNA, the CDR3 is TGTGCCAGCAGTACGACAGGGAACTATGGCTACACCTTC.

The V gene is TRBV27, the J gene TRBJ2-3; 10 bases are shared with TRBD2. Unmatched junction bases numbered 28, after V lost 6 bases and J lost 4 bases. Germline V lookup: CDR1 MNHEY, CDR2 SMNVEV (reference sequence). The CDR3 has 22 amino acids. CDR3 nucleotides: TGTGCCAGCAGCTTAAAGGGGTATGCGAACCTAGCGGGGGACATGGGGCCAGATACGCAGTATTTT. Amino acid sequence: CASSLKGYANLAGDMGPDTQYF.

This clonotype has at least ten counts. The chain employs TRBV7-6 and TRBJ2-7; the D gene is possibly TRBD2 (5 bases). The CDR3 loop spans 14 amino acids. The V gene lost 1 base and the J gene lost 2 bases, with 9 bases spanning the gap. Germline CDR1 and CDR2: SGHVS and FNYEAQ. CDR3 DNA sequence: TGTGCCAGCAGCTTAGACGGGATAGCCTACGAGCAGTACTTC. This gives the protein CASSLDGIAYEQYF.

This clonotype was found many times. The gene calls are TRBV10-3 and TRBJ2-7, with D perhaps matching TRBD2 (5 bases). Germline lookup yields CDR1 ENHRY and CDR2 SYGVKD. The CDR3 extends over 13 amino acids. Deletions cut 0 bases from V and 6 bases from J, with 9 bases between. The CDR3, as DNA: TGTGCCATCAGTGAGTCGAGAGGGTCCGAGCAGTACTTC. It specifies CAISESRGSEQYF.

Concerning this clonotype: Sequence at one end of the junction differs from germline and may be a read error. The gene calls are TRBV28 and TRBJ1-1, with D possibly TRBD1 on 5 matching bases. The CDR3 covers 11 residues. Germline CDR1 and CDR2: MDHEN and SYDVKM. As DNA, the CDR3 is TGTGCCAGCAAGACAGCCGTTGAGGCTTCCTTT. Protein sequence: CASKTAVEASF.

This clonotype was observed at least ten times. This sequence joins TRBV29-1 and TRBJ1-1, with D possibly TRBD1 on 5 matching bases. Germline CDR1 SQVTM, CDR2 ANQGSEA. This CDR3 contains 11 residues. V was pared by 7 bases and J by 1 base, with 7 bases between. CDR3 residues: CSGGENTEAFF. CDR3 sequence (DNA): TGCAGCGGGGGGGAGAACACTGAAGCTTTCTTT.

This clonotype was seen a handful of times. The CDR3 sequence: CASSVEGFSYNEQFF. CDR3 DNA: TGTGCCAGCAGCGTAGAAGGGTTTTCCTACAATGAGCAGTTCTTC. This chain uses TRBV9 with TRBJ2-1; D remains unclear. Looked up from germline, CDR1 is SGDLS and CDR2 is YYNGEE. Trimming shortened V by 0 bases and J by 1 base, and 8 bases separated the two germline ends. The CDR3 length is 15 residues. Full variable domain (rest looked up from reference TRBV9 and TRBJ2-1): DSGVTQTPKHLITATGQRVTLRCSPRSGDLSVYWYQQSLDQGLQFLIQYYNGEERAKGNILERFSAQQFPDLHSELNLSSLELGDSALYFCASSVEGFSYNEQFFGPGTRLTVL.

This clonotype was counted many times. The rearrangement joins TRBV3-1 to TRBJ1-1; D not certain. This CDR3 has 15 amino acids. The germline V and J ends were trimmed by 4 bases and 4 bases, with 16 bases remaining between them. Germline loops: CDR1 LGHDT, CDR2 YNNKEL (reference sequence). The CDR3 region has the DNA TGTGCCAGCAGCCCCCCCATATCGGGGAGCACTGAAGCTTTCTTT. Its translation: CASSPPISGSTEAFF.